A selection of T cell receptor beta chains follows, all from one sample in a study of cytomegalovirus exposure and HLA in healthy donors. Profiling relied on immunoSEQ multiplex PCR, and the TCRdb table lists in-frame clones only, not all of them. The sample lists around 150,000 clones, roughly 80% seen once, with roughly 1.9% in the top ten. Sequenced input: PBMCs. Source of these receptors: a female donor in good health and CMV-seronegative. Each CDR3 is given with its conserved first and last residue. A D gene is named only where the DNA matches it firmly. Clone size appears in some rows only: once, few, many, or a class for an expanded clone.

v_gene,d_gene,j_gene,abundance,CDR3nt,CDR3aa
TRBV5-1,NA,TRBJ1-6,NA,TGCGCCAGCAGCTTGGGGTCTTTAAGAGGCTCCTATAATTCACCCCTCCACTTT,CASSLGSLRGSYNSPLHF
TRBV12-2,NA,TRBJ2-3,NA,TGTGCAAGTCGCTTATTCAGACAGGGTTCAGATACGCAGTATTTT,CASRLFRQGSDTQYF
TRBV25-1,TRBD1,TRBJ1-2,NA,TGTGCCAGCAGTGAATATCCCCAGGGGGCCCGGTATGGCTACACCTTC,CASSEYPQGARYGYTF
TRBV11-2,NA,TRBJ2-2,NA,TGTGCCAGCAGCTTAGTAACAGGATGGGACACCGGGGAGCTGTTTTTT,CASSLVTGWDTGELFF
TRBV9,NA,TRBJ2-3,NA,TGTGCCAGCAGCTCTCAAGGCGGCGGCACAGATACGCAGTATTTT,CASSSQGGGTDTQYF
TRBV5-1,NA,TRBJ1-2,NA,TGCGCCAGCAGCTTCCCAGGGGCTAACTATGGCTACACCTTC,CASSFPGANYGYTF
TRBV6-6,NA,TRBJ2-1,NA,TGTGCCAGCAGTCGCGACAGTTACAATGAGCAGTTCTTC,CASSRDSYNEQFF
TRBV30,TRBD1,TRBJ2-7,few,TGTGCCTGGAGCAGACAGGGGGCTCGGTCCTACGAGCAGTACTTC,CAWSRQGARSYEQYF
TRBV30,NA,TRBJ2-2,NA,TGTGCCTGGAGTCTGGGGGGGCGCTCGGTTTTCACCGGGGAGCTGTTTTTT,CAWSLGGRSVFTGELFF
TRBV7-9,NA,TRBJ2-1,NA,TGTGCCAGCAGCAGCGGATGGGAGGGGGGTGAGCAGTTCTTC,CASSSGWEGGEQFF
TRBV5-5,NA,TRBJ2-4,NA,TGTGCCAGCAGCGCGTCCGACAGGTCTAACATTCAGTACTTC,CASSASDRSNIQYF
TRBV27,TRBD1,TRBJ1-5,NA,TGTGCCAGCAGTACCCCCAGGGGGGCCCAGCATTTT,CASSTPRGAQHF
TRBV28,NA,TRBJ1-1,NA,TGTGCCAGCCCTGGGGGAGGGAACGCTGAAGCTTTCTTT,CASPGGGNAEAFF
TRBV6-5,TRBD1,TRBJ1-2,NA,TGTGCCAGCAGTATGACAGGGGGCTCGGCCTATGGCTACACCTTC,CASSMTGGSAYGYTF
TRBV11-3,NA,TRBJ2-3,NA,TGTGCCAGCAGCTTCCGCTCTAGCCCAGATACGCAGTATTTT,CASSFRSSPDTQYF
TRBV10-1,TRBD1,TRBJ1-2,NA,TGCGCCAGCAGTGACCAGGACAGGGTAAGTGGCTACACCTTC,CASSDQDRVSGYTF
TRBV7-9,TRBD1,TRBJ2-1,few,TGTGCCAGCAGCCAATTCTTAGGACAGGTCAATGAGCAGTTCTTC,CASSQFLGQVNEQFF
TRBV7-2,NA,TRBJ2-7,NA,TGTGCCGGCAGCCCGTCCTACGAGCAGTACTTC,CAGSPSYEQYF
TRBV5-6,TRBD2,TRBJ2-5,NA,TGTGCCAGCAGCCCAATAGCGGGGGGACAAGAGACCCAGTACTTC,CASSPIAGGQETQYF
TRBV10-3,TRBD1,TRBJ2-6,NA,TGTGCCATCAGGGACAGGGATTACTCTGGGGCCAACGTCCTGACTTTC,CAIRDRDYSGANVLTF
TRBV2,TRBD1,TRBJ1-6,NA,TGTGCCAGCAGTCTCGGCCGTACAGGGACAGGGTATTCACCCCTCCACTTT,CASSLGRTGTGYSPLHF
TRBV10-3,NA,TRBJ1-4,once,TGTGCCATCAGTGACATCGGAGGTGCAACTAATGAAAAACTGTTTTTT,CAISDIGGATNEKLFF
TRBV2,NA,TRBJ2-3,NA,TGTGCCAGCAGTGACACTTGGCTAGCCGTACCTAGCACAGATACGCAGTATTTT,CASSDTWLAVPSTDTQYF
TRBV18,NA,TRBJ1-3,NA,TGTGCCAGCTCACCACCTGGGAGAAGCTCTGGAAACACCATATATTTT,CASSPPGRSSGNTIYF
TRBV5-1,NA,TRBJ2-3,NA,TGCGCCAGCAGCCCCCGTTCTAGCACAGATACGCAGTATTTT,CASSPRSSTDTQYF
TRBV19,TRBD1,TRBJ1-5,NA,TGTGCCAGTAGTGGGACAGGGGACAATCAGCCCCAGCATTTT,CASSGTGDNQPQHF
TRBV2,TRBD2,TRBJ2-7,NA,TGTGCCAGCAGAGCACCCGCGGGACTAGCGGGAGGATCGACCTCCTACGAGCAGTACTTC,CASRAPAGLAGGSTSYEQYF
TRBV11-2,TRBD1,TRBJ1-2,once,TGTGCCAGCAGCGTACAGGGGATTAGCTATGGCTACACCTTC,CASSVQGISYGYTF
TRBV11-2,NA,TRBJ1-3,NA,TGTGCCAGCAGCTTAGTCGGGCGGGAGATCGGAGGAAACACCATATATTTT,CASSLVGREIGGNTIYF
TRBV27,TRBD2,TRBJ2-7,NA,TGTGCCAGCAGTTTATCGGGAGGGGTCGGTAACGAGCAGTACTTC,CASSLSGGVGNEQYF
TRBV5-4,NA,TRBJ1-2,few,TGTGCCAGCAGCGCAGACAGTGCGTGGGGCTACACCTTC,CASSADSAWGYTF
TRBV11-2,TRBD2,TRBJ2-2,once,TGTGCCAGCAGACTAGCGGGAACTAACACCGGGGAGCTGTTTTTT,CASRLAGTNTGELFF
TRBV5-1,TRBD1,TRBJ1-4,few,TGCGCCAGCAGCTTGGGGACAGGAAGGGTTGAAAAACTGTTTTTT,CASSLGTGRVEKLFF
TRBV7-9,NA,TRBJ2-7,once,TGTGCCAGCGTCCCTGGGGGGAACTCCTACGAGCAGTACTTC,CASVPGGNSYEQYF
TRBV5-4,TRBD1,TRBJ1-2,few,TGTGCCAGCAGCTTGGGACAGGGGCACTATGGCTACACCTTC,CASSLGQGHYGYTF
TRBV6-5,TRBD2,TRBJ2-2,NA,TGTGCCAGCAGTCGCCAGCGGGAGGCCCCCGGGGAGCTGTTTTTT,CASSRQREAPGELFF
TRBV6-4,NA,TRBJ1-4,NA,TGTGCCAGCAGTCCCACAGGGTCCAATGAAAAACTGTTTTTT,CASSPTGSNEKLFF
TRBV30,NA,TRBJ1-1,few,TGTGCCTGGAGTAGGGGGGGGAAAACTGAAGCTTTCTTT,CAWSRGGKTEAFF
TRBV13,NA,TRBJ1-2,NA,TGTGCCAGCAGCTTAAGTGGGGGGGCCGGATATGGCTACACCTTC,CASSLSGGAGYGYTF
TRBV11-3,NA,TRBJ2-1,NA,TGTGCCAGCAGCCCCACGGACAATGAGCAGTTCTTC,CASSPTDNEQFF
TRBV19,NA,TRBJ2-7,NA,TGTGCCAGTAGTAAGTCGGGGGACCCGACCTACGAGCAGTACTTC,CASSKSGDPTYEQYF
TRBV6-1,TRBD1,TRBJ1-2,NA,TGTGCCAGCAGCCGGGCCGGGACAGGGGAAAGTGGCTACACCTTC,CASSRAGTGESGYTF
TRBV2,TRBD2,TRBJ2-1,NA,TGTGCCAGCAGTGGCAGCGGGGGTCCCTACAATGAGCAGTTCTTC,CASSGSGGPYNEQFF
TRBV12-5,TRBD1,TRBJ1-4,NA,TGTGCTAGTGGTTTGGGACAGGGGGTTGAAAAACTGTTTTTT,CASGLGQGVEKLFF
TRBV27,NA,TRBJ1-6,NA,TGTGCCAGCAACCGGAGTTGGAATTCACCCCTCCACTTT,CASNRSWNSPLHF
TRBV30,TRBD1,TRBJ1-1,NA,TGTGCCTGGACCCAGGGGGTGCAGGGGACTGAAGCTTTCTTT,CAWTQGVQGTEAFF
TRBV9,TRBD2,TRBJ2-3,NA,TGTGCCAGCAGCTTACCTAGCGGGGGGAACACAGATACGCAGTATTTT,CASSLPSGGNTDTQYF
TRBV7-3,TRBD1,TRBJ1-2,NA,TGTGCCAGCAGCTCAAACCCGGGACAGGTGTCTGGCTACACCTTC,CASSSNPGQVSGYTF
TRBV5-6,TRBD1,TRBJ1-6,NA,TGTGCCAGCAGCGTGACAGGGGTGAGGTATAATTCACCCCTCCACTTT,CASSVTGVRYNSPLHF
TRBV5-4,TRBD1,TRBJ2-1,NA,TGTGCCAGCAGCTTGGCTGGGACAGTCACCCTCAATGAGCAGTTCTTC,CASSLAGTVTLNEQFF
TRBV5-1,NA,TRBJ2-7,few,TGCGCCAGCAGCAATAAGTTGACAGATGAGCAGTACTTC,CASSNKLTDEQYF
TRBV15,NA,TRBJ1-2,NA,TGTGCCACCAGCAGAGATTCAGGGCAGGGGTATGGCTACACCTTC,CATSRDSGQGYGYTF
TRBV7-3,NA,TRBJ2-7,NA,TGTGCCAGCAGCCAACAGGGGGGGGCCCTCTACGAGCAGTACTTC,CASSQQGGALYEQYF
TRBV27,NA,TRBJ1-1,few,TGTGCCAGCAGTCTCGTACAGGGTAAGAACACTGAAGCTTTCTTT,CASSLVQGKNTEAFF